In its sample, the clone carrying this T cell receptor (beta chain) was seen a few times. Antigen unknown. This entry is derived from a study of T-cell memory formation after mild COVID-19. Study overall: Across donors, TCR clusters were largely donor specific. Findings of the study overall: Contracting clones from day 15 to 85 showed balanced CD4/CD8; later expanders favored CD4+. Mainly CM and EM harbored the contracting CD4+ clones; mainly EMRA harbored the CD8+ ones.

Each CDR3 protein gets one entry after TCRdb re-called the 5' RACE reads with MiXCR. The sample includes about 420,000 distinct CDR3 sequences, 20% to 30% seen only once; the top ten take about an eighth. Germline lookup yields CDR1 SGHRS and CDR2 YFSETQ. V was pared by 5 bases and J by 3 bases, with 18 bases between. The CDR3 contains 15 residues. The rearrangement joins TRBV5-1 to TRBJ2-7; tentative D call: TRBD1 (5 bases). The sample consisted of PBMCs or a T cell subset sorted from them (not recorded which). This TCR came from an adult woman who had mild COVID-19 (a few samples of this study predate the infection). Cell type and time point are not known. CDR3 sequence: CASRAYAGPDYEQYF. The CDR3 region has the DNA TGCGCCAGCAGGGCTTATGCAGGGCCGGACTACGAGCAGTACTTC.